Below are 24 T cell receptor beta chains sequenced from a single sample in a study of blood T cell repertoires in COVID-19. Repertoires were generated with immunoSEQ multiplex PCR, while TCRdb's copy carries only in-frame clones and drops some. The sample has approximately 400,000 clones; 70% to 90% are singletons. Sample: peripheral blood. The source is a man aged 40-50 years with acute or convalescent COVID-19.

This chain connects TRBV5-5 to TRBJ1-2; the match to TRBD1 covers 9 bases. The length of the CDR3 is 14 residues. Per the germline V gene, CDR1 is SGHKS and CDR2 is YYEKEE (reference sequence). Unmatched junction bases numbered 3, after V lost 0 bases and J lost 6 bases. The CDR3 sequence: CASSLEQGAHGYTF. The CDR3 DNA follows: TGTGCCAGCAGCTTGGAACAGGGGGCTCATGGCTACACCTTC.

This clone showed up many times. The chain recombines TRBV6-2 or TRBV6-3 with TRBJ2-2; 8 bases agree with TRBD1. Trimming removed 4 bases from V and 1 base from J; junction bases left unmatched: 2. This CDR3 comprises 15 residues. Germline CDR1 MNHEY, CDR2 SVGEGT. The DNA for the CDR3 is TGTGCCAGCAGTTCGGGACAGGAGAACACCGGGGAGCTGTTTTTT. Amino acids: CASSSGQENTGELFF.

The gene calls are TRBV5-1 and TRBJ2-1, with TRBD2 matching 9 bases. Germline values: CDR1 SGHRS, CDR2 YFSETQ. Unmatched junction bases numbered 8, after V lost 4 bases and J lost 6 bases. The CDR3 extends over 15 amino acids. The CDR3 spells CASSPAVAGANEQFF. CDR3 DNA: TGCGCCAGCAGCCCCGCAGTAGCGGGGGCCAATGAGCAGTTCTTC.

This rearrangement joins TRBV19 to TRBJ2-7, with a weak D call TRBD2 (5 bases). The CDR3 loop spans 16 amino acids. Between the trimmed V and J ends, which lost 6 bases and 5 bases, there was a span of 23 bases. The germline V gene encodes CDR1 LNHDA and CDR2 SQIVND (reference sequence). The CDR3 spells CASSTLLGIPGNEQYF. CDR3 bases: TGTGCCAGTAGCACCTTACTCGGGATCCCGGGAAACGAGCAGTACTTC.

Points on this clone: At one end the junction does not follow the germline gene, possibly because of a read error. The chain employs TRBV27 and TRBJ2-7, with 9 bases lining up with TRBD1. Germline values: CDR1 MNHEY, CDR2 SMNVEV (reference sequence). The CDR3 is 14 amino acids. The CDR3 loop reads CASSSGTGIYEQYF. The CDR3 DNA is TGTGCCAGCAGTTCCGGGACAGGGATCTACGAACAGTACTTC.

V is TRBV7-9 and J is TRBJ1-5; the D gene is possibly TRBD1 (6 bases). The CDR3 loop spans 16 amino acids. Germline values: CDR1 SEHNR, CDR2 FQNEAQ (reference sequence). The V end was cut by 5 bases, the J end by 0 bases, with 14 bases between. The CDR3 coding sequence is TGTGCCAGCAGCGGGGCGACAGGTTATAGCAATCAGCCCCAGCATTTT. Its protein product is CASSGATGYSNQPQHF. The whole variable domain, filled in from reference TRBV7-9 and TRBJ1-5, reads DTGVSQNPRHKITKRGQNVTFRCDPISEHNRLYWYRQTLGQGPEFLTYFQNEAQLEKSRLLSDRFSAERPKGSFSTLEIQRTEQGDSAMYLCASSGATGYSNQPQHFGDGTRLSIL.

V and J are TRBV7-2 and TRBJ1-5, with D possibly TRBD1 on 5 matching bases. V gave up 1 base and J gave up 1 base, with 8 bases separating them. Germline V gives CDR1 SGHTA, CDR2 FQGNSA. This CDR3 is 15 amino acids long. CDR3 nucleotides: TGTGCCAGCAGCTTAGACAGGTCGAGCAATCAGCCCCAGCATTTT. Translation: CASSLDRSSNQPQHF.

The V and J genes are TRBV11-3 and TRBJ2-3; weak D call: TRBD2 (6 bases). The CDR3 sequence is 14 residues long. V was clipped by 0 bases and J by 6 bases, with 10 bases between them. Germline V CDR1 and CDR2: SGHNT, YENEEA. Here the CDR3 DNA reads TGTGCCAGCAGCTTAGATGGAGGGCGGGATACGCAGTATTTT. Amino acid sequence: CASSLDGGRDTQYF.

This sequence joins TRBV5-1 and TRBJ1-3; D unclear. V gave up 4 bases and J gave up 0 bases, with 11 bases separating them. The CDR3 is 15 residues long. From germline, CDR1 is SGHRS and CDR2 YFSETQ. CDR3 sequence: CASSPLGFSGNTIYF. In DNA form, the CDR3 reads TGCGCCAGCAGCCCCCTAGGTTTCTCTGGAAACACCATATATTTT. The whole variable domain, remainder taken from reference TRBV5-1 and TRBJ1-3, is KAGVTQTPRYLIKTRGQQVTLSCSPISGHRSVSWYQQTPGQGLQFLFEYFSETQRNKGNFPGRFSGRQFSNSRSEMNVSTLELGDSALYLCASSPLGFSGNTIYFGEGSWLTVV.

V and J are TRBV7-2 and TRBJ1-6, with TRBD1 as a possible D gene (6 bases). This CDR3 spans 18 amino acids. With 1 base removed from V and 1 base from J, the gap between germline ends came to 14 bases. The germline gives CDR1 SGHTA, CDR2 FQGNSA. The CDR3 nucleotides read TGTGCCAGCAGCTTAGGGGGAGGGAGGGGGTCCTATAATTCACCCCTCCACTTT. This codes for CASSLGGGRGSYNSPLHF.

V is TRBV6-6 and J is TRBJ1-2, with D possibly being TRBD1 (5 bases). CDR3 length: 14 residues. With 2 bases removed from V and 8 bases from J, the gap between germline ends came to 15 bases. CDR1 is MNHNY, CDR2 SVGAGI, per germline (reference sequence). CDR3 sequence (DNA): TGTGCCAGCAGTTACGTTGGAGGGGATCGAGGCTACACCTTC. It translates to CASSYVGGDRGYTF.

The chain uses TRBV4-1 and TRBJ1-2, with 7 nucleotides matching TRBD1. Germline lookup yields CDR1 MGHRA and CDR2 YSYEKL. V lost 3 bases and J lost 7; bases outside the gene matches: 5. CDR3 size: 13 residues. CDR3 region: CASSHMTGIGYTF. The CDR3 nucleotides read TGCGCCAGCAGCCACATGACAGGGATTGGCTACACCTTC.

The chain combines TRBV19 with TRBJ1-1; 9 positions match TRBD1. Germline CDR1 LNHDA, CDR2 SQIVND (reference sequence). The ends lost 10 bases at V and 5 bases at J; junction bases unmatched: 5. There are 12 residues in the CDR3. The CDR3 protein is CATMGQGTEAFF. The CDR3 DNA reads TGTGCCACTATGGGACAGGGAACTGAAGCTTTCTTT.

V and J are TRBV7-9 and TRBJ1-1, with unresolved D. Germline values: CDR1 SEHNR, CDR2 FQNEAQ (reference sequence). Trimming took 0 bases from V and 11 from J, leaving 13 bases between them. CDR3 length: 13 residues. The chain's CDR3 is CASSLAGLTDAFF. CDR3 DNA sequence: TGTGCCAGCAGCTTAGCAGGACTAACGGACGCTTTCTTT.

V usage is TRBV28 and J usage is TRBJ2-7, with TRBD2 matching 7 bases. Germline values: CDR1 MDHEN, CDR2 SYDVKM. CDR3 length: 16 amino acids. Trimming removed 5 bases from V and 0 bases from J; junction bases left unmatched: 10. The CDR3 is CASSTVWERDSYEQYF. The CDR3, as DNA: TGTGCCAGCAGTACCGTGTGGGAGCGGGACTCCTACGAGCAGTACTTC.

The chain employs TRBV6-5 and TRBJ2-7; tentative D call: TRBD1 (6 bases). Trimming took 6 bases from V and 2 from J, leaving 14 bases between them. The CDR3 has 14 amino acids. Germline V gene lookup returns CDR1 MNHEY and CDR2 SVGAGI. The CDR3 here is CASRTDTGTYEQYF. The CDR3 DNA reads TGTGCCAGCAGAACCGACACAGGGACCTACGAGCAGTACTTC.

The chain links TRBV11-3 to TRBJ2-2; 9 nucleotides line up with TRBD2. The CDR3 has 15 amino acids. V lost 3 bases and J lost 5; bases outside the gene matches: 4. Germline V lookup: CDR1 SGHNT, CDR2 YENEEA. The CDR3, as DNA: TGTGCCAGCAGCTTCCTAGCGGGAAGTACCGGGGAGCTGTTTTTT. This translates into CASSFLAGSTGELFF. The full variable domain, rest sourced from reference TRBV11-3 and TRBJ2-2, is EAGVVQSPRYKIIEKKQPVAFWCNPISGHNTLYWYLQNLGQGPELLIRYENEEAVDDSQLPKDRFSAERLKGVDSTLKIQPAELGDSAVYLCASSFLAGSTGELFFGEGSRLTVL.

The chain couples TRBV2 to TRBJ2-4; 14 nucleotides align to TRBD2. V was clipped by 5 bases and J by 1 base; unmatched bases: 7. The length of the CDR3 is 18 residues. Germline V CDR1 and CDR2: SNHLY, FYNNEI. The CDR3 nucleotides are TGTGCCAGCAGTTACGGACTAGCGGGGGGCATGGCCAAAAACATTCAGTACTTC. Translation: CASSYGLAGGMAKNIQYF.

This chain uses TRBV2 with TRBJ2-7, with TRBD1 identical over 9 bases. The CDR3 spans 12 residues. Looked up from germline, CDR1 is SNHLY and CDR2 is FYNNEI. J was trimmed by 5 bases and V by 8 bases; bases with no gene match: 4. The CDR3 sequence is CASLQGAHEQYF. The CDR3 nucleotides are TGTGCCAGCCTACAGGGGGCTCACGAGCAGTACTTC. The whole variable domain, filled in from reference TRBV2 and TRBJ2-7, reads EPEVTQTPSHQVTQMGQEVILRCVPISNHLYFYWYRQILGQKVEFLVSFYNNEISEKSEIFDDQFSVERPDGSNFTLKIRSTKLEDSAMYFCASLQGAHEQYFGPGTRLTVT.

V and J are TRBV7-2 and TRBJ1-4, with no clear D. The ends were cut back, 4 bases at V and 0 bases at J, with 6 bases in the middle. The CDR3 is 14 residues long. Per the germline V gene, CDR1 is SGHTA and CDR2 is FQGNSA. CDR3 sequence reads: CASSSQSTNEKLFF. CDR3 bases: TGTGCCAGCAGCTCTCAGTCAACTAATGAAAAACTGTTTTTT. Filled out from reference TRBV7-2 and TRBJ1-4, the complete variable domain reads GAGVSQSPSNKVTEKGKDVELRCDPISGHTALYWYRQSLGQGLEFLIYFQGNSAPDKSGLPSDRFSAERTGGSVSTLTIQRTQQEDSAVYLCASSSQSTNEKLFFGSGTQLSVL.

This chain links TRBV6-5 with TRBJ2-1; TRBD2 aligns across 7 bases. Germline loops: CDR1 MNHEY, CDR2 SVGAGI. This CDR3 is built from 14 residues. V lost 6 bases to trimming and J lost 2 bases; unmatched junction nucleotides: 4. CDR3 sequence: CASRTAGAYNEQFF. CDR3 nucleotide sequence: TGTGCCAGCAGGACGGCGGGGGCCTACAATGAGCAGTTCTTC.

This chain links TRBV5-1 with TRBJ1-6; TRBD1 matches at 7 bases. J was trimmed by 10 bases and V by 4 bases; bases with no gene match: 11. The CDR3 runs to 15 residues. CDR1 and CDR2 from the germline V gene are SGHRS and YFSETQ. The CDR3 spells CASSAGGPSRSPLHF. In DNA, the CDR3 is TGCGCCAGCAGCGCAGGGGGACCCTCACGGTCACCCCTCCACTTT.

J is TRBJ2-7 and V is TRBV4-2, with 9 positions matching TRBD1. There are 15 residues in the CDR3. After removal of 4 bases from V and 2 bases from J, the junction contained 6 bases not matched to a gene. Germline loops: CDR1 LGHNA, CDR2 YNFKEQ. The CDR3 nucleotides are TGTGCCAGCAGCCCCTGGACAGGGGAGGCCTACGAGCAGTACTTC. Translating it yields CASSPWTGEAYEQYF.

The count of this clone is one. The rearrangement uses TRBV9 and TRBJ2-5; D gene ambiguous. The CDR3 runs 13 residues. Deletions cut 1 base from V and 4 bases from J, with 8 bases between. The V gene's germline CDR1 is SGDLS and CDR2 YYNGEE. CDR3 sequence reads: CASSVLSGETQYF. The CDR3 DNA reads TGTGCCAGCAGCGTACTTTCGGGAGAGACCCAGTACTTC.